This entry lists 18 T cell receptor beta chains sequenced from one sample in a study of blood T cell repertoires in COVID-19. Repertoires were generated with immunoSEQ multiplex PCR, while TCRdb's copy carries only in-frame clones and drops some. The sample shows 150,000 to 200,000 clones, roughly 77% of them seen only once. Sequences were obtained from peripheral blood. The receptors come from a woman between 35 and 50 years old with COVID-19, enrolled during active disease.

This clone was found once. V gene TRBV23-1 combines with J gene TRBJ1-5; TRBD1 matches 7 bases. TRBV23-1 carries the ORF label, with uncertain function. The CDR3 length is 13 residues. Losses at the gene ends were 11 bases for V and 4 bases for J; bases not matched to a gene: 8. Here the CDR3 reads CAANRGPNQPQHF. The CDR3 nucleotides read TGCGCCGCCAACAGGGGCCCGAATCAGCCCCAGCATTTT.

This sequence joins TRBV30 and TRBJ1-4; 8 bases match TRBD1. Germline-derived CDR1 and CDR2 are GTSNPN and SVGIG (reference sequence). The CDR3 extends over 14 amino acids. V lost 0 bases, J lost 6 bases, and 3 bases stayed unmatched. The CDR3 DNA reads TGTGCCTGGAGTGTAGGGGGACAGGATGAAAAACTGTTTTTT. It translates to CAWSVGGQDEKLFF.

In this sample, this clone turned up once. The chain is built from TRBV10-3 and TRBJ1-4, with D possibly being TRBD1 (5 bases). Per the germline V gene, CDR1 is ENHRY and CDR2 is SYGVKD. This CDR3 contains 14 residues. V lost 9 bases to trimming and J lost 7 bases, with 18 bases between them. CDR3 in amino acids: CAIKNPGQTEKLFF. The CDR3, as DNA: TGTGCCATTAAAAACCCCGGACAAACTGAAAAACTGTTTTTT.

In DNA, the CDR3 is TGTGCCAGCAGCTTCCCCCCGGGACAGGAGTCGAGAAGGACCTTC. Residues: CASSFPPGQESRRTF. This chain joins TRBV7-3 and TRBJ1-2, with TRBD1 matching 8 bases. V lost 3 bases and J lost 14; bases outside the gene matches: 17. The CDR3 spans 15 residues. CDR1 is SGHTA and CDR2 is FQGTGA in the germline V gene.

The chain employs TRBV7-2 and TRBJ2-7; 10 bases align to TRBD2. V was clipped by 3 bases and J by 0 bases; unmatched bases: 2. The V gene's germline CDR1 is SGHTA and CDR2 FQGNSA. This CDR3 spans 15 amino acids. The CDR3 reads CASSFGLAVSYEQYF. The DNA of the CDR3 is TGTGCCAGCAGCTTTGGACTAGCGGTCTCCTACGAGCAGTACTTC.

The V and J genes are TRBV10-2 and TRBJ1-1, with D hard to call. Germline V gene data show CDR1 as WSHSY and CDR2 as SAAADI. The germline V and J ends were trimmed by 10 bases and 0 bases, with 12 bases remaining between them. The CDR3 covers 13 residues. In nucleotides, the CDR3 is TGCGCCACCCGGACGGAGGTGAACACTGAAGCTTTCTTT. This sequence encodes CATRTEVNTEAFF.

This chain connects TRBV10-3 to TRBJ2-1; 10 nucleotides agree with TRBD1. After removal of 6 bases from V and 7 bases from J, the junction contained 9 bases not matched to a gene. The CDR3 sequence is 15 residues long. Germline V gene data show CDR1 as ENHRY and CDR2 as SYGVKD. In nucleotides, the CDR3 is TGTGCCATCAGCGGACCTGGACAGGGGGGGAATGAGCAGTTCTTC. It codes for CAISGPGQGGNEQFF.

The chain couples TRBV28 to TRBJ2-5, with 7 bases that match TRBD1. V lost 5 bases and J lost 3; bases outside the gene matches: 6. This CDR3 region has 14 residues. Germline lookup yields CDR1 MDHEN and CDR2 SYDVKM. The CDR3 coding sequence is TGTGCCAGCAGTCATCCGGGACAGAAAGAGACCCAGTACTTC. It codes for CASSHPGQKETQYF.

The chain joins TRBV7-2 to TRBJ2-7; D perhaps matches TRBD2 (7 bases). There are 15 residues in the CDR3. V lost 6 bases to trimming and J lost 4 bases, with 19 bases between them. Looked up from germline, CDR1 is SGHTA and CDR2 is FQGNSA. Here the CDR3 DNA reads TGTGCCAGCAGATCCTCGCGGGGGCGTTATTACGAGCAGTACTTC. It is translated as CASRSSRGRYYEQYF.

This clone was counted between two and nine times. The CDR3 loop reads CASSVGVGGGAYNEQFF. The CDR3 DNA follows: TGTGCCAGCAGCGTAGGAGTCGGCGGGGGGGCCTACAATGAGCAGTTCTTC. The chain joins TRBV9 to TRBJ2-1; 9 bases match TRBD2. This CDR3 contains 17 residues. Germline CDR1 SGDLS, CDR2 YYNGEE. J was trimmed by 2 bases and V by 0 bases; bases with no gene match: 6.

This sequence joins TRBV5-6 and TRBJ2-7; 11 bases map to TRBD1. The V and J ends lost 5 bases and 4 bases, in that order; junction bases with no gene match: 5. The germline gives CDR1 SGHDT, CDR2 YYEEEE. The CDR3 contains 14 residues. DNA of the CDR3: TGTGCCAGCAGGAGGACAGGGGGCGATTACGAGCAGTACTTC. It encodes CASRRTGGDYEQYF. Full variable domain (rest looked up from reference TRBV5-6 and TRBJ2-7): DAGVTQSPTHLIKTRGQQVTLRCSPKSGHDTVSWYQQALGQGPQFIFQYYEEEERQRGNFPDRFSGHQFPNYSSELNVNALLLGDSALYLCASRRTGGDYEQYFGPGTRLTVT.

The genes are TRBV12-3 or TRBV12-4 and TRBJ2-2, with D unclear. The CDR3 loop spans 12 amino acids. V lost 8 bases and J lost 4, with 8 bases in between. CDR3 in amino acids: CASVLSTGELFF. The CDR3 DNA sequence: TGTGCCAGCGTCCTCTCCACCGGGGAGCTGTTTTTT.

The V gene is TRBV7-9, the J gene TRBJ2-3; D may be TRBD1 (5 bases). The CDR3 is 15 residues long. Germline V gives CDR1 SEHNR, CDR2 FQNEAQ (reference sequence). Trimming took off 6 bases at V and 6 bases at J, with 19 bases between the two ends. This chain's CDR3 is CASSEPRLGADTQYF. The CDR3 DNA sequence: TGTGCCAGCAGTGAACCCCGGCTAGGGGCGGATACGCAGTATTTT.

The V and J genes are TRBV30 and TRBJ2-7; D remains ambiguous. CDR1 and CDR2 from the germline V gene are GTSNPN and SVGIG (reference sequence). The CDR3 has 15 amino acids. V lost 0 bases to trimming and J lost 2 bases, with 14 bases between them. This CDR3 is CAWSVLSSRAYEQYF. CDR3 in DNA: TGTGCCTGGAGTGTACTATCTTCCCGGGCCTACGAGCAGTACTTC.

This chain uses TRBV18 with TRBJ2-5, with 9 bases aligning to TRBD2. The CDR3 loop spans 16 amino acids. CDR1 is KGHSH, CDR2 LQKENI, per germline. V shed 5 bases and J 5 bases; nucleotides not matched to a gene: 12. The CDR3 reads CASSLSQRGVTETQYF. CDR3 in DNA: TGTGCCAGCTCATTATCCCAGCGGGGGGTGACGGAGACCCAGTACTTC.

The chain carries TRBV5-1 and TRBJ2-1, with 10 bases aligning to TRBD2. Germline lookup yields CDR1 SGHRS and CDR2 YFSETQ. The CDR3 has 15 amino acids. The ends lost 5 bases at V and 9 bases at J; junction bases unmatched: 11. Here the CDR3 DNA reads TGCGCCAGCAGGGTTTCGCTAGCGGGAGAATTTGAGCAGTTCTTC. This gives the protein CASRVSLAGEFEQFF.

The chain carries TRBV13 and TRBJ1-2; maybe TRBD1 (5 bases). The ends were cut back, 2 bases at V and 2 bases at J, with 18 bases in the middle. CDR3 length: 17 residues. Germline CDR1 is PRHDT and CDR2 is FYEKMQ (reference sequence). CDR3 DNA: TGTGCCAGCAGCTTATCAAACAGGATCCACGGAAACTATGGCTACACCTTC. Translated, it gives CASSLSNRIHGNYGYTF. Based on the CDR3 plus reference TRBV13 and TRBJ1-2, the full variable domain is AAGVIQSPRHLIKEKRETATLKCYPIPRHDTVYWYQQGPGQDPQFLISFYEKMQSDKGSIPDRFSAQQFSDYHSELNMSSLELGDSALYFCASSLSNRIHGNYGYTFGSGTRLTVV.

The rearrangement uses TRBV5-1 and TRBJ1-1; 7 bases agree with TRBD1. V shed 4 bases, J shed 1 base, and the junction held 7 bases outside the gene matches. The CDR3 runs 15 residues. CDR1 is SGHRS, CDR2 YFSETQ, per germline. The CDR3 nucleotides read TGCGCCAGCAGCCCCGGACAGGTTACGAACACTGAAGCTTTCTTT. Protein sequence: CASSPGQVTNTEAFF.